These T cell receptor beta chains were read from a single sample in a study of control samples from healthy donors and cancer patients. Some clones are missing from TCRdb's copy, which holds only in-frame ones; the method was immunoSEQ multiplex PCR. The data hold 50,000 or so clones, with about 94% observed a single time. The sample was PBMCs. The receptors stem from a woman aged 45-60 years with head and neck cancer. CDR3s include the opening cysteine and the closing phenylalanine or tryptophan. Each record gives: D gene, clone size, V gene, J gene, CDR3 protein, CDR3 DNA. D genes are given only for firm matches. Expanded clones get a size class; other rows say once, few or many, or leave the size out.

.	.	TRBV29-1	TRBJ2-2	CSVEVPPNTGELFF	TGCAGCGTTGAAGTACCACCTAACACCGGGGAGCTGTTTTTT
TRBD2	.	TRBV7-9	TRBJ2-5	CASSLPLVAGVRGKETQYF	TGTGCCAGCAGCCTTCCCTTGGTAGCGGGGGTAAGGGGCAAAGAGACCCAGTACTTC
.	.	TRBV6-5	TRBJ1-1	CASSYGVGADYTEAFF	TGTGCCAGCAGTTACGGAGTTGGGGCCGACTACACTGAAGCTTTCTTT
TRBD1	.	TRBV19	TRBJ1-2	CASMDRGSYGYTF	TGTGCCAGCATGGACAGGGGAAGCTATGGCTACACCTTC
.	.	TRBV6-5	TRBJ1-1	CASERASEAFF	TGTGCCAGCGAGAGGGCGAGTGAAGCTTTCTTT
.	few	TRBV5-4	TRBJ2-5	CASSLVGETQYF	TGTGCCAGCAGCTTGGTAGGGGAGACCCAGTACTTC
.	.	TRBV24-1	TRBJ2-6	CATSARAGTGSSGANVLTF	TGTGCCACCAGTGCTCGGGCCGGGACTGGGAGCTCTGGGGCCAACGTCCTGACTTTC
.	.	TRBV28	TRBJ2-5	CASSGGQGKETQYF	TGTGCCAGCAGTGGGGGCCAGGGCAAAGAGACCCAGTACTTC
TRBD1	.	TRBV3-1/TRBV3-2	TRBJ2-5	CASSRIVPGQGQETQYF	TGTGCCAGCAGCCGAATTGTGCCCGGACAGGGACAAGAGACCCAGTACTTC
.	.	TRBV2	TRBJ1-3	CASSVGAGNTIYF	TGTGCCAGCAGTGTCGGGGCTGGAAACACCATATATTTT
.	.	TRBV7-6	TRBJ1-1	CTSSPTGGMNTEAFF	TGTACCAGCAGCCCGACAGGAGGGATGAACACTGAAGCTTTCTTT
.	.	TRBV30	TRBJ1-5	CAWTAGKGQPQHF	TGTGCCTGGACAGCAGGGAAAGGTCAGCCCCAGCATTTT
.	.	TRBV6-5	TRBJ1-1	CASRERGRENTEAFF	TGTGCCAGCAGGGAGAGGGGGAGGGAGAACACTGAAGCTTTCTTT
.	.	TRBV5-1	TRBJ2-2	CASSLGPTPTGELFF	TGCGCCAGCAGCTTGGGACCGACCCCCACCGGGGAGCTGTTTTTT
.	.	TRBV5-8	TRBJ1-2	CASSLGVSNYGYTF	TGTGCCAGCAGCTTGGGTGTTTCCAACTATGGCTACACCTTC
.	.	TRBV7-9	TRBJ1-2	CASSISDLRGGYTF	TGTGCCAGCAGTATTAGCGACCTCAGGGGCGGCTACACCTTC
TRBD1	once	TRBV2	TRBJ2-5	CASGHSGTGEETQYF	TGTGCCAGCGGACACTCCGGGACAGGGGAAGAGACCCAGTACTTC
.	.	TRBV5-4	TRBJ1-2	CASSLYREAVSGYTF	TGTGCCAGCAGCTTGTACAGGGAGGCAGTTTCGGGCTACACCTTC
TRBD2	.	TRBV7-9	TRBJ2-3	CASSFALSYPSGATDTQYF	TGTGCCAGCAGCTTTGCCCTCAGCTATCCTAGCGGGGCCACAGATACGCAGTATTTT
.	once	TRBV2	TRBJ2-1	CASSRQPGLDHNEQFF	TGTGCCAGCAGTAGACAACCGGGACTGGACCACAATGAGCAGTTCTTC
.	.	TRBV9	TRBJ1-5	CASSVGLNQPQHF	TGTGCCAGCAGCGTAGGCCTGAATCAGCCCCAGCATTTT
.	few	TRBV20-1	TRBJ1-4	CSVIGQRKLFF	TGCAGTGTTATCGGCCAGCGAAAACTGTTTTTT
.	.	TRBV2	TRBJ2-7	CASSSRTKPYEQYF	TGTGCCAGCAGTTCCAGGACCAAGCCCTACGAGCAGTACTTC
.	.	TRBV27	TRBJ1-5	CASSFSENQPQHF	TGTGCCAGCAGTTTCTCGGAGAATCAGCCCCAGCATTTT
TRBD2	.	TRBV18	TRBJ2-4	CASSPPGRGSLAKNIQYF	TGTGCCAGCTCACCCCCAGGGAGGGGTTCACTAGCCAAAAACATTCAGTACTTC
TRBD1	.	TRBV29-1	TRBJ2-3	CSVGKDRVQDTQYF	TGCAGCGTTGGAAAGGACAGGGTACAAGATACGCAGTATTTT
.	.	TRBV18	TRBJ2-4	CASSPGIQGEIAKNIQYF	TGTGCCAGCTCACCGGGGATACAAGGGGAAATAGCCAAAAACATTCAGTACTTC
TRBD1	.	TRBV19	TRBJ1-5	CASNRGQGHNQPQHF	TGTGCCAGTAACCGGGGACAGGGGCACAATCAGCCCCAGCATTTT
TRBD1	.	TRBV9	TRBJ1-6	CASSSGQGRSPLHF	TGTGCCAGCAGCTCCGGACAGGGGAGATCACCCCTCCACTTT
TRBD2	once	TRBV6-5	TRBJ2-1	CASSYRGTSGKVEQFF	TGTGCCAGCAGTTACAGGGGGACTAGCGGGAAGGTTGAGCAGTTCTTC
TRBD2	.	TRBV7-6	TRBJ2-1	CASSSARGGNNEQFF	TGTGCCAGCAGCTCCGCCCGGGGAGGGAATAATGAGCAGTTCTTC
TRBD1	.	TRBV13	TRBJ2-5	CASSLDRDQETQYF	TGTGCCAGCAGCCTCGACAGGGACCAAGAGACCCAGTACTTC
TRBD2	.	TRBV7-9	TRBJ2-1	CASSRLAGGGNEQFF	TGTGCCAGCAGCCGACTAGCGGGGGGCGGCAATGAGCAGTTCTTC
TRBD1	few	TRBV6-5	TRBJ1-4	CASSYSFTGQGGKLFF	TGTGCCAGCAGTTACTCTTTCACAGGCCAGGGGGGAAAACTGTTTTTT
.	.	TRBV6-2/TRBV6-3	TRBJ1-5	CASSFRTRNQPQHF	TGTGCCAGCAGTTTTCGGACACGCAATCAGCCCCAGCATTTT
.	.	TRBV18	TRBJ1-1	CASSPPDRRGTEAFF	TGTGCCAGCTCACCACCGGACCGCCGGGGCACTGAAGCTTTCTTT
.	.	TRBV21-1	TRBJ2-5	CASSKEGQRECIRETQYF	TGTGCCAGCAGCAAAGAGGGCCAGCGGGAGTGCATACGGGAGACCCAGTACTTC
TRBD1	.	TRBV6-5	TRBJ2-3	CASSYRDRGTDTQYF	TGTGCCAGCAGTTACCGGGACAGGGGTACAGATACGCAGTATTTT
.	.	TRBV27	TRBJ1-1	CASLTWGATEAFF	TGTGCCAGCCTAACATGGGGGGCCACTGAAGCTTTCTTT
.	.	TRBV28	TRBJ1-6	CLSGRGVNSPLHF	TGTCTCTCCGGGAGAGGTGTAAATTCACCCCTCCACTTT
TRBD1	.	TRBV27	TRBJ1-5	CASSLYTGDNQPQHF	TGTGCCAGCAGTTTATACACAGGGGACAATCAGCCCCAGCATTTT
TRBD2	.	TRBV25-1	TRBJ2-1	CASSLTGLEFNEQFF	TGTGCCAGCAGCCTAACGGGACTAGAGTTCAATGAGCAGTTCTTC
.	.	TRBV5-1	TRBJ1-1	CASSLATGNTEAFF	TGCGCCAGCAGCTTAGCGACGGGGAACACTGAAGCTTTCTTT
TRBD1	.	TRBV9	TRBJ2-1	CASSVRGGLYNEQFF	TGTGCCAGCAGCGTCCGAGGGGGCCTCTACAATGAGCAGTTCTTC
.	.	TRBV7-3	TRBJ2-3	CASSLQGGSRDTQYF	TGTGCCAGCAGCCTACAGGGCGGGAGTCGCGATACGCAGTATTTT
.	.	TRBV28	TRBJ2-3	CASSLWGSPTDTQYF	TGTGCCAGCAGTTTATGGGGTAGCCCCACAGATACGCAGTATTTT
.	.	TRBV19	TRBJ1-1	CASSGRGGTEAFF	TGTGCCAGTAGTGGCCGGGGTGGCACTGAAGCTTTCTTT
TRBD2	.	TRBV7-2	TRBJ2-3	CASSLERGWNTQYF	TGTGCCAGCAGCTTGGAGCGGGGGTGGAATACGCAGTATTTT
.	.	TRBV7-2	TRBJ1-5	CASSFAGTGNQPQHF	TGTGCCAGCAGCTTCGCCGGGACCGGCAATCAGCCCCAGCATTTT
.	few	TRBV6-4	TRBJ2-3	CASSSGVGGTDTQYF	TGTGCCAGCAGTAGTGGGGTCGGAGGCACAGATACGCAGTATTTT
TRBD2	.	TRBV5-1	TRBJ2-3	CASSNGGSGGGETDTQYF	TGCGCCAGCAGCAACGGAGGTAGCGGGGGTGGGGAGACAGATACGCAGTATTTT
TRBD1	.	TRBV2	TRBJ1-1	CASSEPLPGQRYAFF	TGTGCCAGCAGTGAGCCCCTCCCGGGACAGCGGTACGCTTTCTTT
.	once	TRBV5-6	TRBJ1-1	CASSLVGRVAGANTEAFF	TGTGCCAGCAGCTTGGTGGGCAGAGTCGCAGGGGCGAACACTGAAGCTTTCTTT